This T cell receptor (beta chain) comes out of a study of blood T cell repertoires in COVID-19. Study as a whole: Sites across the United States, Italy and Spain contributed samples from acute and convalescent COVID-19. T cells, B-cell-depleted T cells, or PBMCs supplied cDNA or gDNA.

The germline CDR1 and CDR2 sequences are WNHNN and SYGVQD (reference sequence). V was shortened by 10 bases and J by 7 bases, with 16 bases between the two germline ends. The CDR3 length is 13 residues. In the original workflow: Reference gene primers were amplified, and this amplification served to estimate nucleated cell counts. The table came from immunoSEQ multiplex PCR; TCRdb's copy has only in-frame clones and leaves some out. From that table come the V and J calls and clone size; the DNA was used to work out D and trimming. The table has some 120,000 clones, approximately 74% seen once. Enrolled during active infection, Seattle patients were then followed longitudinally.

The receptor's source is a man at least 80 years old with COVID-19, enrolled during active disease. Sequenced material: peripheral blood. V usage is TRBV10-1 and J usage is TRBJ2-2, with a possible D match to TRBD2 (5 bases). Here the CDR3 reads CANLRAYSGELFF. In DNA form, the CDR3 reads TGCGCCAACCTGAGGGCGTATAGCGGGGAGCTGTTTTTT.